The 23 T cell receptor beta chains listed next were all sequenced from one sample in a study of blood T cell repertoires in COVID-19. The repertoire was sequenced with immunoSEQ multiplex PCR; TCRdb's copy has only in-frame clones and lacks some. Of a few hundred thousand clones in the sample, 86% are singletons; the top ten hold over 7.5%. Specimen: peripheral blood. Every receptor here comes from a man in his forties who had recovered from COVID-19.

This clone came up once. The chain links TRBV12-3 or TRBV12-4 to TRBJ1-1; no reliable D call. The V end lost 3 bases, the J end lost 5 bases, and 7 bases lay between the germline ends. This CDR3 comprises 12 residues. CDR3 amino acids: CASSFPYTEAFF. Written as DNA, the CDR3 is TGTGCCAGCAGTTTCCCTTATACTGAAGCTTTCTTT.

The rearrangement joins TRBV7-2 to TRBJ2-5, with 9 bases lining up with TRBD2. Losses at the gene ends were 5 bases for V and 4 bases for J; bases not matched to a gene: 5. CDR1 SGHTA and CDR2 FQGNSA come from the germline V gene. This CDR3 is built from 14 residues. The CDR3: CASSGAGGPETQYF. Written as DNA, the CDR3 is TGTGCCAGCAGCGGGGCGGGGGGGCCAGAGACCCAGTACTTC.

The V and J genes are TRBV4-3 and TRBJ2-1, with 7 bases identical to TRBD1. This CDR3 has 16 residues. Germline V lookup: CDR1 LGHNA, CDR2 YSLEER. V shed 0 bases, J shed 5 bases, and the junction held 7 bases outside the gene matches. The CDR3 DNA is TGCGCCAGCAGCCAAGATGTCAACAGGGGCCACAATGAGCAGTTCTTC. Encoded protein: CASSQDVNRGHNEQFF.

J is TRBJ2-7 and V is TRBV6-5; 8 bases line up with TRBD1. The CDR3 runs 16 residues. Germline CDR1 reads MNHEY; CDR2 reads SVGAGI. The V and J ends lost 0 bases and 3 bases, in that order; junction bases with no gene match: 7. The CDR3 reads CASSYSRQGYHYEQYF. CDR3 DNA sequence: TGTGCCAGCAGTTACTCGAGACAGGGGTATCACTACGAGCAGTACTTC.

The chain uses TRBV7-9 and TRBJ2-1, with TRBD2 matching over 7 bases. The CDR3 covers 14 residues. Looked up from germline, CDR1 is SEHNR and CDR2 is FQNEAQ (reference sequence). V lost 8 bases, J lost 4 bases, and 8 bases stayed unmatched. The CDR3 here is CASDPSGLYNEQFF. The CDR3 DNA follows: TGTGCCAGCGACCCTAGCGGACTTTACAATGAGCAGTTCTTC.

The gene calls are TRBV30 and TRBJ2-5; 9 bases are shared with TRBD2. Unmatched junction bases numbered 10, after V lost 8 bases and J lost 6 bases. From germline, CDR1 is GTSNPN and CDR2 SVGIG (reference sequence). The CDR3 contains 13 residues. DNA of the CDR3: TGTGCCCGAGGGCTAGCGGGAATGAAGACCCAGTACTTC. This codes for CARGLAGMKTQYF.

J is TRBJ2-5 and V is TRBV7-2, with D possibly being TRBD1 (5 bases). V was cut by 5 bases and J by 1 base, with 11 bases left in between. Germline V lookup: CDR1 SGHTA, CDR2 FQGNSA. CDR3 length: 14 residues. The CDR3 region is CASSLGQGQETQYF. CDR3 coding DNA: TGTGCCAGCAGCCTAGGGCAGGGCCAAGAGACCCAGTACTTC.

The chain couples TRBV6-5 to TRBJ1-5, with D unresolved. The CDR3 consists of 14 residues. V was clipped by 6 bases and J by 0 bases, with 9 bases between them. Germline CDR1 is MNHEY and CDR2 is SVGAGI. CDR3: CASRRGVSNQPQHF. CDR3 in DNA: TGTGCCAGCAGACGGGGAGTTAGCAATCAGCCCCAGCATTTT.

The table lists this clone with a few counts. The gene calls are TRBV20-1 and TRBJ1-4; TRBD1 matches 10 bases. The CDR3 is made up of 15 amino acids. Losses at the gene ends were 3 bases for V and 4 bases for J; bases not matched to a gene: 5. Per germline, CDR1 DFQATT and CDR2 SNEGSKA (reference sequence). CDR3 in amino acids: CSASRGQGLNEKLFF. The DNA of the CDR3 is TGCAGTGCTAGTCGGGGACAGGGGCTTAATGAAAAACTGTTTTTT.

The rearrangement links TRBV7-2 to TRBJ2-3; 9 bases are a match to TRBD2. The CDR3 sequence is 17 residues long. Per germline, CDR1 SGHTA and CDR2 FQGNSA. V shed 2 bases and J 5 bases; nucleotides not matched to a gene: 11. The CDR3 DNA sequence: TGTGCCAGCAGCTTATACCTAGCGGGATACCTTGGAGATACGCAGTATTTT. It translates to CASSLYLAGYLGDTQYF.

V gene TRBV2 combines with J gene TRBJ1-4, with D possibly TRBD1 on 6 matching bases. CDR3 length: 14 residues. The germline V gene has CDR1 SNHLY and CDR2 FYNNEI. V lost 3 bases to trimming and J lost 6 bases, with 11 bases between them. The CDR3 region is CASSERQVYEKLFF. CDR3 coding DNA: TGTGCCAGCAGTGAGCGACAGGTCTATGAAAAACTGTTTTTT.

V gene TRBV6-2 or TRBV6-3 combines with J gene TRBJ2-3, with D unresolved. V dropped 4 bases and J dropped 6 bases, with 20 bases sitting between them. The CDR3 has 16 residues. CDR1 is MNHEY and CDR2 is SVGEGT in the germline V gene. The CDR3 region has the DNA TGTGCCAGCAGTTTCGATTCAACGCGGCGGTCGGATACGCAGTATTTT. Translated: CASSFDSTRRSDTQYF.

The rearrangement joins TRBV6-5 to TRBJ1-2; D call uncertain. Germline V gene data show CDR1 as MNHEY and CDR2 as SVGAGI. The CDR3 is 13 residues long. V gave up 5 bases and J gave up 7 bases, with 14 bases separating them. The chain's CDR3 is CASSPSGESGYTF. DNA of the CDR3: TGTGCCAGCAGTCCCTCCGGGGAGAGTGGCTACACCTTC.

V usage is TRBV7-3 and J usage is TRBJ2-1; D unresolved. This CDR3 contains 15 residues. Germline CDR1 reads SGHTA; CDR2 reads FQGTGA. The V and J ends lost 4 bases and 2 bases respectively, with 12 bases between them. As DNA, the CDR3 is TGTGCCAGCAGCTCTTCCCGGGTGACCTACAATGAGCAGTTCTTC. Its translation is CASSSSRVTYNEQFF.

This sequence joins TRBV4-2 and TRBJ2-7, with 11 nucleotides matching TRBD2. CDR1 is LGHNA and CDR2 is YNFKEQ in the germline V gene. This CDR3 is built from 15 residues. V was pared by 4 bases and J by 7 bases, with 9 bases of the junction left unmatched. Here the CDR3 reads CASSPRGSGRDEQYF. CDR3 DNA sequence: TGTGCCAGCAGCCCCCGAGGTAGCGGGAGGGATGAGCAGTACTTC.

This chain connects TRBV19 to TRBJ1-2; D is undetermined. The CDR3 contains 16 residues. Germline V gene sequence: CDR1 LNHDA, CDR2 SQIVND (reference sequence). Trimming stripped 7 bases from V and 5 bases from J, with 23 bases between. This CDR3 reads CASTLLAAPASYGYTF. The CDR3 DNA is TGTGCCAGTACCCTATTAGCTGCGCCGGCCTCTTATGGCTACACCTTC.

This sequence joins TRBV7-9 and TRBJ2-7, with 9 nucleotides matching TRBD1. The CDR3 spans 16 residues. CDR1 is SEHNR and CDR2 is FQNEAQ in the germline V gene (reference sequence). The V segment lost 1 base and the J segment 5 bases; nucleotides outside the gene matches: 9. The CDR3 region is CASSLGSGTGYHEQYF. The DNA of the CDR3 is TGTGCCAGCAGCTTAGGTTCAGGGACAGGGTATCACGAGCAGTACTTC.

The chain links TRBV7-8 to TRBJ1-1; D is perhaps TRBD1 (6 bases). Trimming cost V 6 bases and J 3 bases, with 14 bases left between them. The CDR3 has 14 residues. CDR1 and CDR2 (germline): SGHVS, FQNEAQ. The CDR3 DNA follows: TGTGCCAGCAGGTCTAACAGGGTTCACACTGAAGCTTTCTTT. This codes for CASRSNRVHTEAFF.

About this clone itself: Other DNA sequences in this sample translate to the same CDR3. The chain joins TRBV7-2 to TRBJ2-5; 13 bases agree with TRBD2. The CDR3 loop spans 15 amino acids. V was clipped by 2 bases and J by 4 bases; unmatched bases: 1. Looked up from germline, CDR1 is SGHTA and CDR2 is FQGNSA. The CDR3 DNA reads as TGTGCCAGCAGCTTAACTAGCGGGGGGGGAGAGACCCAGTACTTC. It codes for CASSLTSGGGETQYF.

The chain joins TRBV14 to TRBJ2-7; tentative D call: TRBD1 (6 bases). The CDR3 loop spans 14 amino acids. CDR1 and CDR2 from the germline V gene are SGHDN and FVKESK. The V end was cut by 0 bases, the J end by 4 bases, with 10 bases between. The CDR3 spells CASSQEPGEYEQYF. CDR3 coding DNA: TGTGCCAGCAGCCAAGAACCAGGGGAGTACGAGCAGTACTTC. Looking up the rest from reference TRBV14 and TRBJ2-7 gives the full variable domain: EAGVTQFPSHSVIEKGQTVTLRCDPISGHDNLYWYRRVMGKEIKFLLHFVKESKQDESGMPNNRFLAERTGGTYSTLKVQPAELEDSGVYFCASSQEPGEYEQYFGPGTRLTVT.

The V and J genes are TRBV29-1 and TRBJ2-7; D perhaps matches TRBD2 (6 bases). V dropped 7 bases and J dropped 2 bases, with 12 bases sitting between them. Germline loops: CDR1 SQVTM, CDR2 ANQGSEA. The CDR3 extends over 12 amino acids. Here the CDR3 reads CSAGLYTYEQYF. The DNA of the CDR3 is TGCAGCGCCGGACTATATACCTACGAGCAGTACTTC.

The V and J genes are TRBV18 and TRBJ1-4; D gene unclear. V shed 4 bases and J shed 2 bases, with 11 bases lying between them. CDR1 is KGHSH and CDR2 is LQKENI in the germline V gene. The CDR3 extends over 15 amino acids. DNA for the CDR3: TGTGCCAGCTCACTTCCGGGAAGGACTAATGAAAAACTGTTTTTT. Its protein product is CASSLPGRTNEKLFF.

The chain couples TRBV3-1 (or the pseudogene TRBV3-2) to TRBJ2-1; 7 nucleotides line up with TRBD1. The CDR3 runs to 16 residues. Trimming took 4 bases from V and 4 from J; bases not matched to a gene: 10. Germline V gives CDR1 LGHDT, CDR2 YNNKEL (reference sequence). CDR3 nucleotide sequence: TGTGCCAGCAGCCCAAGACTCGGGACAGTTTACAATGAGCAGTTCTTC. Protein sequence: CASSPRLGTVYNEQFF.